These T cell receptor beta chains were read from a single sample in a study of molecular identifiers for immune sequencing clone quantification. MiXCR was run by TCRdb on the PCR reads, yielding one entry per CDR3 protein. The sample has over 600,000 distinct CDR3 sequences, about 20% seen once. The material sequenced was naive CD8+ T cells from blood, with Jurkat cell RNA spiked in. These receptors originate from a human donor in good health. Some libraries in this study had Jurkat cell RNA spiked in. Each CDR3 is given with its conserved first and last residue. A D gene is named only where the DNA matches it firmly. Size is omitted from some rows. Given values are once, few, many or a class for expanded clones.

>TRBD1|TRBV4-1|many|TRBJ2-7
TGCGCCAGCAGCTTACCGGGGACAGGGCACTACGAGCAGTACTTC
CASSLPGTGHYEQYF
>-|TRBV27|many|TRBJ1-6
TGTGCCAGCAGTCCGACAGGTACAAATTCACCCCTCCACTTT
CASSPTGTNSPLHF
>TRBD1|TRBV11-2|-|TRBJ1-4
TGTGCCAGCAGTTCAGGGGGGGGGGAAAAACTGTTTTTT
CASSSGGGEKLFF
>-|TRBV19|few|TRBJ1-4
TGTGCCAGTAGTTGGGCGGGGGAAAAACTGTTTTTT
CASSWAGEKLFF
>TRBD1|TRBV11-2|-|TRBJ2-1
TGTGCCAGCAGCTCCCTGGACAGGGGCGATGAGCAGTTCTTC
CASSSLDRGDEQFF
>TRBD1|TRBV19|few|TRBJ2-5
TGTGCCAGTAGTATAATGGGACAGGCCGGCCGAGAGACCCAGTACTTC
CASSIMGQAGRETQYF
>-|TRBV4-3|-|TRBJ2-3
TGCGCCAGCAGCCAACAGGACAACGATCCCACAGGTACGCAGTATTTT
CASSQQDNDPTGTQYF
>TRBD2|TRBV27|many|TRBJ2-6
TGTGCCAGCAAACCTAGCGGGGCGTTTGGGGCCAACGTCCTGACTTTC
CASKPSGAFGANVLTF
>-|TRBV6-2/TRBV6-3|few|TRBJ2-2
TGTGCCAGCAGCTTACCGGGACAAAGGCCCGGGGAGCTGTTTTTT
CASSLPGQRPGELFF
>-|TRBV12-3/TRBV12-4|-|TRBJ2-1
TGTGCCAGTGGACCGCCGCCAACTGGCAATGAGCAGTTCTTC
CASGPPPTGNEQFF
>TRBD2|TRBV29-1|many|TRBJ2-7
TGCAGCGTTTCTAGCGGCACCTACGAGCAGTACTTC
CSVSSGTYEQYF
>-|TRBV28|many|TRBJ2-7
TGTGCCACCAAAAAGGGGCTAGCCAACGAGCAGTACTTC
CATKKGLANEQYF
>-|TRBV15|few|TRBJ2-7
TGTGCCACCAGCATAAGGGACGGGACCTCGGGGCAGTACTTC
CATSIRDGTSGQYF
>TRBD2|TRBV11-2|many|TRBJ2-7
TGTGCCAGCAGCCCCAGCAGCGGGGGCGACGAGCAGTACTTC
CASSPSSGGDEQYF
>TRBD2|TRBV7-9|many|TRBJ2-1
TGTGCCAGCAGCTTGGGACTAGCGGAGAACAATGAGCAGTTCTTC
CASSLGLAENNEQFF
>-|TRBV18|many|TRBJ2-2
TGTGCCAGCTCACCACTCCAGGAAAGAACATGGTCCGGGGAGCTGTTTTTT
CASSPLQERTWSGELFF
>TRBD2|TRBV24-1|many|TRBJ2-1
TGTGCCACCAGTGATTCGGGACTAGCGGGCCAGAATGAGCAGTTCTTC
CATSDSGLAGQNEQFF
>TRBD1|TRBV27|many|TRBJ2-7
TGTGCCAGCAGTCCATTACTCTCGGGACAGGGATTAGCGTTCCCCTACGAGCAGTACTTC
CASSPLLSGQGLAFPYEQYF
>TRBD2|TRBV20-1|-|TRBJ2-5
TGCAGTGCGAGGACTAGCGGGTATGCGGAGACCCAGTACTTC
CSARTSGYAETQYF
>TRBD2|TRBV13|few|TRBJ2-1
TGTGCCAGCAGCCCGAGCGGGAGGCATGAGCAGTTCTTC
CASSPSGRHEQFF
>TRBD1|TRBV7-9|many|TRBJ1-5
TGTGCCAGCAGCTCCATACAGGGGTTCAATCAGCCCCAGCATTTT
CASSSIQGFNQPQHF
>TRBD1|TRBV6-2/TRBV6-3|many|TRBJ2-6
TGTGCCAGCAACCCCAGGGACAGTTTCTCTGGGGCCAACGTCCTGACTTTC
CASNPRDSFSGANVLTF
>-|TRBV12-3/TRBV12-4|many|TRBJ2-5
TGTGCCAGCAGAGGGGTACAAGAGACCCAGTACTTC
CASRGVQETQYF
>-|TRBV19|many|TRBJ1-1
TGTGCCAGTAGTTCGACAGTCCCTGAAGCTTTCTTT
CASSSTVPEAFF
>-|TRBV6-1|few|TRBJ1-2
TGTGCCAGCCATGATGTGGGGACGGGTGCTCGGTATGGCTACACCTTC
CASHDVGTGARYGYTF
>-|TRBV7-9|many|TRBJ1-5
TGTGCCAGCAGCCTACAGGGTACCGGCCAGCCCCAGCATTTT
CASSLQGTGQPQHF
>TRBD2|TRBV7-9|many|TRBJ2-3
TGTGCCAGCAGAGGGGGGAGCGGGGGGCATCGCACAGATACGCAGTATTTT
CASRGGSGGHRTDTQYF
>TRBD1|TRBV6-2/TRBV6-3|few|TRBJ1-5
TGTGCCAGCAGTCCTCCGGGACAGGGGAATCAGCCCCAGCATTTT
CASSPPGQGNQPQHF
>TRBD1|TRBV30|-|TRBJ2-5
TGTGCCTGGCGCCCGGACAGGGGGCTACGAGAGACCCAGTACTTC
CAWRPDRGLRETQYF
>-|TRBV3-1|many|TRBJ2-5
TGTGCCAGCAGCCCGGGACTGGAACAAGAGACCCAGTACTTC
CASSPGLEQETQYF
>-|TRBV5-4|many|TRBJ2-2
TGTGCCAGCAGCGGAATAGACACCGGGGAGCTGTTTTTT
CASSGIDTGELFF
>-|TRBV4-1|many|TRBJ1-1
TGCGCCAGCAGCCAAGACGCAGGCAACACTGAAGCTTTCTTT
CASSQDAGNTEAFF
>-|TRBV7-9|many|TRBJ1-3
TGTGCCAGCAGCCCGAAGGACGGATCGGACACCATATATTTT
CASSPKDGSDTIYF
>TRBD2|TRBV19|-|TRBJ2-3
TGTGCCAGTAGTATATCTAGCGGGAGTAGCACAGATACGCAGTATTTT
CASSISSGSSTDTQYF
>-|TRBV5-1|-|TRBJ2-7
TGCGCCAGCAGCTCGGAGACAGGACCTTCCTACGAGCAGTACTTC
CASSSETGPSYEQYF
>TRBD1|TRBV20-1|many|TRBJ2-3
TGCAGTGCTAGAGACATCCCGGGACAGAGCACAGATACGCAGTATTTT
CSARDIPGQSTDTQYF
>-|TRBV27|few|TRBJ1-1
TGTGCCAGCAGCCTAGCGGGACATCCGAACACTGAAGCTTTCTTT
CASSLAGHPNTEAFF
>-|TRBV4-2|few|TRBJ2-5
TGTGCCAGCAGCCAAGATCGGGGGGCAGCGCGGGCCAACCAAGAGACCCAGTACTTC
CASSQDRGAARANQETQYF
>TRBD1|TRBV4-3|few|TRBJ2-7
TGCGCCAGCAGCCAGCTTCCGGGACAGGGACCCTACGAGCAGTACTTC
CASSQLPGQGPYEQYF
>-|TRBV27|-|TRBJ2-7
TGTGCCAGCAGTTTATCGGGCGGGTTGTACGAGCAGTACTTC
CASSLSGGLYEQYF
>TRBD1|TRBV19|once|TRBJ2-2
TGTGCCAGTGTGGGACAGGGTCAGTCGGTTGGCACCGGGGAGCTGTTTTTT
CASVGQGQSVGTGELFF
>-|TRBV6-2/TRBV6-3|many|TRBJ2-1
TGTGCCAGCAGTTATTCACCGGTGGGTGAGCAGTTCTTC
CASSYSPVGEQFF
>-|TRBV12-3/TRBV12-4|many|TRBJ2-3
TGTGCCAGCATCCCGGAGATAGGGAGCGGCGCAGATACGCAGTATTTT
CASIPEIGSGADTQYF
>TRBD2|TRBV29-1|many|TRBJ2-3
TGCAGCGCTAGCGGGGAAATGACAGATACGCAGTATTTT
CSASGEMTDTQYF
>TRBD1|TRBV27|-|TRBJ1-1
TGTGCCAGCAGGGCAGGGACAGCTGGAGGTCGGACTGAAGCTTTCTTT
CASRAGTAGGRTEAFF
>-|TRBV30|many|TRBJ2-3
TGTGCCTGGAGTGTGGCAGTCAGTAGCACAGATACGCAGTATTTT
CAWSVAVSSTDTQYF